This TCR beta chain emerged from a study of radiotherapy plus CTLA-4 blockade in lung cancer. Germline-derived CDR1 and CDR2 are SGHAT and FQNNGV. The V segment lost 0 bases and the J segment 4 bases; nucleotides outside the gene matches: 4. CDR3 length equals 15 residues. Regarding the study as a whole: Blood-borne expansion of tumor-derived TCR clones followed radiotherapy plus ipilimumab.

Treatment of patients with chemo-refractory metastatic non-small-cell lung cancer consisted of focal radiation plus CTLA-4 blockade with ipilimumab. Repertoires were generated with immunoSEQ multiplex PCR, while TCRdb's copy carries only in-frame clones and drops some. The repertoire includes around 44,000 clones, around 88% of them detected once, and 15% to 20% sits in the top ten. Of note for this clone: Its antigen is unknown.

Sequenced material: peripheral blood, taken from a patient treated with radiotherapy plus ipilimumab. The V gene is TRBV11-2, the J gene TRBJ1-1, with TRBD1 identical over 8 bases. This sequence originates from a human donor with non-small cell lung cancer that progressed on radiotherapy plus ipilimumab. Some clones in this sample may be carry-over from other donors' samples. This CDR3 reads CASSLEGTGGTEAFF. In nucleotides, the CDR3 is TGTGCCAGCAGCTTAGAAGGGACAGGCGGCACTGAAGCTTTCTTT.